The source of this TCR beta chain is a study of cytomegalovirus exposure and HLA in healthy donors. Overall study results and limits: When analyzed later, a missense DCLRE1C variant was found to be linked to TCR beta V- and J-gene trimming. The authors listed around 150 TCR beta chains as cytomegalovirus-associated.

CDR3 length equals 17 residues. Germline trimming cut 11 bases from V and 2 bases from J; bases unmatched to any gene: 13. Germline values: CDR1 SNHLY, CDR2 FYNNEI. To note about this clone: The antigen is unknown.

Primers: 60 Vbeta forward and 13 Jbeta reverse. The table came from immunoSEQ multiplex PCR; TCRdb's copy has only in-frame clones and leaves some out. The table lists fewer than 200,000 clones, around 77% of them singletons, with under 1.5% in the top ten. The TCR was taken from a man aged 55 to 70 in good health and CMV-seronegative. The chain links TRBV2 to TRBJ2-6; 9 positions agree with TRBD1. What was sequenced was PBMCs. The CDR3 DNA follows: TGTGCCCGTGCGGCCGGACAGGGGAACACTGGGGCCAACGTCCTGACTTTC. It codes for CARAAGQGNTGANVLTF.